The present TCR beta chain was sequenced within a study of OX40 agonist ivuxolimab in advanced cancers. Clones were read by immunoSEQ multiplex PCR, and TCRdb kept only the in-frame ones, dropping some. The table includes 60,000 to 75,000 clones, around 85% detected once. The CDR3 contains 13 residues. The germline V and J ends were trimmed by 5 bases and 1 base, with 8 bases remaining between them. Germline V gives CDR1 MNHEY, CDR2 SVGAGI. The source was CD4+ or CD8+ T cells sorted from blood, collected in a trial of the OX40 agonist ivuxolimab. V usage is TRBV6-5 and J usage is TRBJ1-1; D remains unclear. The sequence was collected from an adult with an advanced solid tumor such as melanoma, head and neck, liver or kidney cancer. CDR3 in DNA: TGTGCCAGCAGTAGCCGGAGGAACACTGAAGCTTTCTTT. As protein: CASSSRRNTEAFF.